This T cell receptor (beta chain) is from a study of regulatory T cells in long-lasting Graves disease. Study-level information: Over 5 years on antithyroid drugs plus positive TSH receptor antibodies marked Graves' disease as persistent. Study-wide findings and caveats: Patients with persistent disease showed a bias toward TRBV28, TRBJ1-2 and TRBJ2-5.

Remarks on this clonotype: Antigen unknown.

As to time point: persistent/refractory GD, antithyroid drugs over 5 years with positive TRAb. Researchers made the TCR library from RNA that was extracted from PBMCs. CDR3 length equals 17 residues. Germline CDR1 is SGHRS and CDR2 is YFSETQ. Trimming cost V 4 bases and J 7 bases, with 24 bases left between them. Construction of TCR beta libraries relied on iRepertoire HTBI primers and on Arm-PCR targeting CDR3 regions. TCRdb called the multiplex PCR reads again in MiXCR, with one record for every CDR3 protein. The top ten hold about 13% of the sample, which has about 430,000 distinct CDR3 sequences, about 21% seen once.

The rearrangement uses TRBV5-1 and TRBJ1-5, with D tentatively TRBD1 (6 bases). The clonotype originates from a female donor with Graves disease. Material: peripheral blood mononuclear cells (PBMCs), obtained when the disease was refractory, from a patient treated with antithyroid drugs. The CDR3 spells CASSPTARDRLSQPQHF. CDR3 nucleotide sequence: TGCGCCAGCAGCCCTACTGCCCGCGACAGGCTGTCGCAGCCCCAGCATTTT.